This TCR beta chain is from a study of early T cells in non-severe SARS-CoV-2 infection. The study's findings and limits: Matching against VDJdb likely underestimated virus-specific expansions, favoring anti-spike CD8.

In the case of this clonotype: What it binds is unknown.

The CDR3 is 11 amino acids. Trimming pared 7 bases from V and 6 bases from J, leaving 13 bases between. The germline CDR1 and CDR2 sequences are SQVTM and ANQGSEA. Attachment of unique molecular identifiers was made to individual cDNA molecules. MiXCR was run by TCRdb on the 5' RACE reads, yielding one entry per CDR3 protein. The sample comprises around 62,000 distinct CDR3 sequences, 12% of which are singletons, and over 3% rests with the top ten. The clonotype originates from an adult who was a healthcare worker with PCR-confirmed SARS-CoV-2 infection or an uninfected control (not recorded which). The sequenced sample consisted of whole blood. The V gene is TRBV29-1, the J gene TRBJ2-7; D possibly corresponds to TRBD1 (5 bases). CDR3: CSGGFSGEQYF. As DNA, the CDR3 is TGCAGCGGGGGCTTTTCGGGCGAGCAGTACTTC.